The 9 T cell receptor beta chains in this list originate from one sample, sequenced in a study of regulatory T cells in long-lasting Graves disease. Time point of the sample: newly diagnosed GD, antithyroid drugs for less than 3 months. Researchers made the TCR library from RNA that was extracted from PBMCs. The authors built TCR beta libraries using iRepertoire HTBI primers and Arm-PCR of CDR3 regions. TCRdb re-analysed the multiplex PCR reads in MiXCR, keeping a single row per CDR3 protein. There are 420,000 or so distinct CDR3 sequences in the sample; less than 20% occur only once, and roughly 23% lies in the top ten. The data were also submitted as part of a second study, on T cells in Graves' hyperthyroidism and ophthalmopathy.

The sample here was peripheral blood mononuclear cells (PBMCs), taken at new diagnosis, from a patient treated with antithyroid drugs. The source is a woman aged 18-29 years with Graves disease.

For this clonotype: This sequence is one base from a far larger clone and is likely a read error. The CDR3 sequence: CASSSAGTPGNEQYF. For the CDR3, the DNA is TGTGCCAGCAGCTCTGCCGGGACCCCGGGCAATGAGCAGTACTTC. V gene TRBV11-3 combines with J gene TRBJ2-7; D possibly uses TRBD1 or TRBD2 (5 bases each). The CDR3 runs to 15 residues. Germline V lookup: CDR1 SGHNT, CDR2 YENEEA. The ends were cut back, 4 bases at V and 7 bases at J, with 20 bases in the middle.

V is TRBV12-3 or TRBV12-4 and J is TRBJ2-7; possible D gene TRBD2, 5 bases. V lost 2 bases to trimming and J lost 3 bases, with 8 bases between them. The CDR3 has 13 residues. The chain's CDR3 is CASSLILGYEQYF. CDR3 bases: TGTGCCAGCAGTTTAATACTAGGCTACGAGCAGTACTTC.

Regarding this clonotype: A much larger clonotype is one base distant, so this may be a read error. The chain uses TRBV27 and TRBJ2-7; tentative D call: TRBD2 (6 bases). The V and J ends lost 6 bases and 7 bases respectively, with 22 bases between them. Per the germline V gene, CDR1 is MNHEY and CDR2 is SMNVEV (reference sequence). The CDR3 spans 15 residues. The CDR3 DNA is TGTGCCAGCAGCGACGGGAGCAGGTTATGGGGTGAGCAGTACTTC. Its translation: CASSDGSRLWGEQYF.

In regard to this clonotype: In this CDR3 the conserved last residue, phenylalanine or tryptophan, is missing, so a read error is likely. The V and J genes are TRBV20-1 and TRBJ2-1; TRBD2 matches 8 bases. The trim removed 5 bases at V and 9 bases at J, leaving 15 bases unmatched. The CDR3 is 15 residues long. Germline V gene data show CDR1 as DFQATT and CDR2 as SNEGSKA (reference sequence). The CDR3 DNA sequence: TGCAGTGCTCCCGCAAGGACTAGCATGGTTGGTGAGCAGTTCCTC. Amino acid sequence: CSAPARTSMVGEQFL.

This clonotype was counted many times. V is TRBV7-2 and J is TRBJ2-3; D gene unclear. The CDR3 is made up of 14 amino acids. Looked up from germline, CDR1 is SGHTA and CDR2 is FQGNSA. Trimming removed 0 bases from V and 2 bases from J, with 6 bases in between. Written as DNA, the CDR3 is TGTGCCAGCAGCTTAGCGGCGAACACAGATACGCAGTATTTT. Protein product: CASSLAANTDTQYF.

This clonotype was detected only once. The junction differs from germline at one of its ends, possibly a read error. The V gene is TRBV7-2, the J gene TRBJ1-3; D is uncertain. This CDR3 is built from 14 residues. Germline V gene data show CDR1 as SGHTA and CDR2 as FQGNSA. The CDR3 DNA sequence: TGTGCCAGCAGCTATAATTCGGGTGGAAGCACCATATATTTT. Protein product: CASSYNSGGSTIYF.

This chain uses TRBV4-3 with TRBJ2-2, with D unresolved. CDR3 length equals 15 residues. Trimming shortened V by 0 bases and J by 6 bases, and 11 bases separated the two germline ends. CDR1 is LGHNA and CDR2 is YSLEER in the germline V gene. CDR3 sequence (DNA): TGCGCCAGCAGCCAAGAAAGGCTTGTCGCCGGGGAGCTGTTTTTT. It yields the protein CASSQERLVAGELFF.

This clonotype was observed once. The chain recombines TRBV4-3 with TRBJ2-1; the D is unclear. V was pared by 0 bases and J by 5 bases, with 11 bases between. Germline V gene lookup returns CDR1 LGHNA and CDR2 YSLEER. The CDR3 has 15 residues. CDR3 sequence: CASSQDASTDNEQFF. As DNA, the CDR3 is TGCGCCAGCAGCCAAGATGCAAGCACCGACAATGAGCAGTTCTTC.

This clonotype showed up many times. The chain couples TRBV6-1 to TRBJ2-7, with 12 bases that match TRBD2. V lost 6 bases and J lost 4; bases outside the gene matches: 4. Germline V gene sequence: CDR1 MNHNS, CDR2 SASEGT. CDR3 size: 14 residues. DNA for the CDR3: TGTGCCAGCAGGGGACTAGCGGGTTATTACGAGCAGTACTTC. Translation gives CASRGLAGYYEQYF.